The sequence of this TCR beta chain was determined in a study of shared T cell receptors in the human thymus. Germline loops: CDR1 SEHNR, CDR2 FQNEAQ (reference sequence). Trimming pared 4 bases from V and 1 base from J, leaving 11 bases between. This CDR3 has 16 amino acids. Using immunoSEQ multiplex PCR, the repertoire was profiled, and TCRdb retains in-frame clones only, with some absent. The sample lists 720,000 or so clones, 75% to 90% occurring once. These same records also appear under a second study, on human thymus T cells. This second report adds: In corrective heart surgery, resections were taken, and these provided the thymus tissue.

Sequencing was done on a sample of thymocytes. This TCR was sampled from a girl less than two years old with a congenital heart defect. This rearrangement joins TRBV7-9 to TRBJ1-6; maybe TRBD1 (5 bases). This chain's CDR3 is CASSYQGRSYNSPLHF. CDR3 coding DNA: TGTGCCAGCAGCTACCAGGGAAGGTCCTATAATTCACCCCTCCACTTT.